These 15 T cell receptor beta chains originate from one sample sequenced in a study of cytotoxic CD8 clonotypes in ibrutinib-treated CLL. The table came from immunoSEQ multiplex PCR; TCRdb's copy has only in-frame clones and leaves some out. Among a few hundred thousand clones listed, roughly 85% were seen once. The sample here was PBMCs, taken before ibrutinib treatment. These receptors were collected from a human donor with chronic lymphocytic leukemia.

V usage is TRBV6-5 and J usage is TRBJ2-7; D is uncertain. The CDR3 runs to 13 residues. Trimming removed 0 bases from V and 5 bases from J, with 8 bases in between. Germline-derived CDR1 and CDR2 are MNHEY and SVGAGI. The CDR3 bases are TGTGCCAGCAGTTACTCCACCCGGAACGAGCAGTACTTC. It is translated as CASSYSTRNEQYF.

The rearrangement uses TRBV30 and TRBJ1-5; TRBD1 is a possible D gene (5 bases). Germline CDR1 and CDR2: GTSNPN and SVGIG (reference sequence). This CDR3 spans 14 amino acids. Trimming left V 2 bases short and J 4 bases short, with 12 bases between. The CDR3 DNA reads TGTGCCTGGAGTCTAGGGGCTCGGAATCAGCCCCAGCATTTT. This encodes CAWSLGARNQPQHF. The entire variable domain, with the rest obtained from reference TRBV30 and TRBJ1-5, is as follows: SQTIHQWPATLVQPVGSPLSLECTVEGTSNPNLYWYRQAAGRGLQLLFYSVGIGQISSEVPQNLSASRPQDRQFILSSKKLLLSDSGFYLCAWSLGARNQPQHFGDGTRLSIL.

This clone was found once. CDR3 nucleotides: TGTGCCAGCAAGGGGGAAGTGTACAGCTCCTACAATGAGCAGTTCTTC. It codes for CASKGEVYSSYNEQFF. The chain joins TRBV7-8 to TRBJ2-1; TRBD1 is a possible D gene (6 bases). Trimming left V 7 bases short and J 0 bases short, with 16 bases between. Germline V gene sequence: CDR1 SGHVS, CDR2 FQNEAQ. CDR3 length equals 16 residues.

The J gene is TRBJ2-5, the V gene TRBV11-2, with D unclear. Germline V CDR1 and CDR2: SGHAT, FQNNGV. The CDR3 length is 15 residues. V dropped 1 base and J dropped 1 base, with 10 bases sitting between them. CDR3 region: CASSLGGTSQETQYF. The CDR3 DNA sequence: TGTGCCAGCAGCTTAGGTGGCACCAGCCAAGAGACCCAGTACTTC.

The chain employs TRBV9 and TRBJ2-1; D uncertain. Germline V CDR1 and CDR2: SGDLS, YYNGEE. The CDR3 is made up of 11 amino acids. Trimming shortened V by 3 bases and J by 6 bases, and 4 bases separated the two germline ends. CDR3 sequence: CASSAFNEQFF. Written as DNA, the CDR3 is TGTGCCAGCAGCGCCTTCAATGAGCAGTTCTTC.

This clone was counted once. The rearrangement links TRBV10-3 to TRBJ1-2; 8 positions match TRBD1. CDR1 and CDR2 (germline): ENHRY, SYGVKD. Trimming removed 0 bases from V and 7 bases from J; junction bases left unmatched: 4. The CDR3 loop spans 14 amino acids. The CDR3 DNA sequence: TGTGCCATCAGTGAGTCGCAGGGGGCTGGTGGCTACACCTTC. As protein: CAISESQGAGGYTF.

CDR3 sequence: CASSFDRGSYNEQFF. As DNA, the CDR3 is TGTGCCAGCAGCTTCGACAGGGGGTCCTACAATGAGCAGTTCTTC. This chain connects TRBV11-2 to TRBJ2-1; TRBD1 agrees at 9 bases. Looked up from germline, CDR1 is SGHAT and CDR2 is FQNNGV. The CDR3 totals 15 residues. After removal of 3 bases from V and 1 base from J, the junction contained 1 base not matched to a gene.

The rearrangement uses TRBV6-4 and TRBJ2-4; D is uncertain. CDR3 size: 16 residues. Between the trimmed V and J ends, which lost 6 bases and 9 bases, there was a span of 24 bases. CDR1 MRHNA and CDR2 SNTAGT come from the germline V gene. CDR3: CASRPPPGHLTGIQYF. CDR3 bases: TGTGCCAGCAGGCCCCCTCCCGGGCACTTAACTGGCATTCAGTACTTC.

In this sample, this clone turned up a few times. The chain has TRBV7-6 and TRBJ1-5, with D possibly being TRBD1 (5 bases). Germline V gene sequence: CDR1 SGHVS, CDR2 FNYEAQ. This CDR3 has 14 amino acids. V was clipped by 0 bases and J by 7 bases, with 10 bases between them. The CDR3 reads CASSLARGDQPQHF. The CDR3 DNA follows: TGTGCCAGCAGCTTAGCGCGGGGGGACCAGCCCCAGCATTTT.

This chain links TRBV6-6 with TRBJ2-1; 8 positions match TRBD2. The CDR3 extends over 15 amino acids. CDR1 is MNHNY, CDR2 SVGAGI, per germline (reference sequence). Trimming removed 6 bases from V and 7 bases from J; junction bases left unmatched: 11. The CDR3 loop is CASSPAREVVNEQFF. The CDR3 coding sequence is TGTGCCAGCAGCCCCGCGCGGGAGGTAGTGAATGAGCAGTTCTTC.

The V gene is TRBV2, the J gene TRBJ2-1; 13 bases align to TRBD2. Germline V lookup: CDR1 SNHLY, CDR2 FYNNEI. The V and J ends lost 7 bases and 6 bases, in that order; junction bases with no gene match: 9. The length of the CDR3 is 16 residues. CDR3: CASIRTSGRSVNEQFF. In DNA, the CDR3 is TGTGCCAGCATTCGGACTAGCGGGAGATCTGTCAATGAGCAGTTCTTC.

CDR3 in DNA: TGCGCCAGCAGCGTTGGTGGGACAGCCGTTGGGGAGACCCAGTACTTC. It codes for CASSVGGTAVGETQYF. This chain joins TRBV5-1 and TRBJ2-5; 7 positions agree with TRBD1. The germline V gene has CDR1 SGHRS and CDR2 YFSETQ. The CDR3 runs 16 residues. J lost 5 bases, V lost 4 bases, and 14 bases had no gene match.

This clone has only a few counts. The V and J genes are TRBV4-2 and TRBJ2-7; TRBD2 aligns across 8 bases. Germline-derived CDR1 and CDR2 are LGHNA and YNFKEQ. The CDR3 covers 14 residues. The V and J ends lost 4 bases and 5 bases, in that order; junction bases with no gene match: 7. CDR3 amino acids: CASSPPGGRDEQYF. DNA for the CDR3: TGTGCCAGCAGCCCCCCGGGGGGGCGGGACGAGCAGTACTTC.

The V gene is TRBV5-1, the J gene TRBJ2-7, with D perhaps matching TRBD2 (6 bases). Germline CDR1 and CDR2: SGHRS and YFSETQ. The length of the CDR3 is 14 residues. V was trimmed by 4 bases and J by 0 bases, leaving 11 bases between them. CDR3 loop: CASSPMGGSYEQYF. Written as DNA, the CDR3 is TGCGCCAGCAGCCCGATGGGGGGCTCCTACGAGCAGTACTTC.

The chain has TRBV25-1 and TRBJ1-2; a possible D gene is TRBD1 (6 bases). The V and J ends lost 5 bases and 1 base respectively, with 14 bases between them. The CDR3 is made up of 15 amino acids. Per germline, CDR1 MGHDK and CDR2 SYGVNS. The CDR3 is CASSWGRGRNYGYTF. CDR3 coding DNA: TGTGCCAGCAGTTGGGGGCGGGGGCGTAACTATGGCTACACCTTC.